The clone carrying this T cell receptor (beta chain) has more than one count but fewer than ten. Its antigen is unknown. Stated time point: pre-sensitization, week 0. Treatment: therapeutic diphenylcyclopropenone sensitization with weekly scalp DPC. This specimen belongs to a study of human T cells and chemical hapten exposure. Findings and limits, study-wide: There were significantly more large CDR3 similarity clusters among expanded TCRs than among controls.

From the RACE reads, TCRdb called clonotypes with MiXCR, one entry per CDR3 protein. In the table there are about 110,000 distinct CDR3 sequences, 10% to 15% of which are singletons. Between the trimmed V and J ends, which lost 0 bases and 6 bases, there was a span of 11 bases. This CDR3 is 15 amino acids long. The germline gives CDR1 MNHEY, CDR2 SVGAGI. The specimen was whole blood, collected in connection with sensitization to the hapten diphenylcyclopropenone (DPC). The sequence was collected from a woman aged 50 to 60 with alopecia areata. Some clones in this sample may be carry-over from other donors' samples. The chain has TRBV6-5 and TRBJ2-2; a weak D match, TRBD2 (5 bases). Here the CDR3 reads CASSYSPLVPGELFF. The DNA of the CDR3 is TGTGCCAGCAGTTACTCCCCACTAGTTCCCGGGGAGCTGTTTTTT.